These T cell receptor beta chains were read from a single sample in a study of blood T cell repertoires in COVID-19. Sequencing was performed with immunoSEQ multiplex PCR; in TCRdb, only in-frame clones are kept and a portion is missing. The repertoire holds under 60,000 clones, with roughly 89% as singletons. The sequencing sample was made of peripheral blood. The source is an elderly woman with acute or convalescent COVID-19. CDR3s include the opening cysteine and the closing phenylalanine or tryptophan. D genes are given only for firm matches. Some rows have no size entry. The others give once, few or many, or a class for an expanded clone.

v_gene,abundance,j_gene,d_gene,CDR3nt,CDR3aa
TRBV7-9,NA,TRBJ2-7,NA,TGTGCCAGTTCCGGTGGAGGGTCGATTGGCGAGCAGTACTTC,CASSGGGSIGEQYF
TRBV11-2,NA,TRBJ1-5,NA,TGTGCCAGCAGCTTAGAGGGAGGGCAGCCCCAGCATTTT,CASSLEGGQPQHF
TRBV19,NA,TRBJ1-2,TRBD1,TGTGCCAGTAGCCAACGGGCGGACAGGGGAAGGGGTGGCTACACCTTC,CASSQRADRGRGGYTF
TRBV15,NA,TRBJ1-5,NA,TGTGCCACCAGAGGAGCGGCGGGAATGGGGGAGCCCCAGCATTTT,CATRGAAGMGEPQHF
TRBV28,NA,TRBJ1-5,NA,TGTGCCAGCAGTTTAAACAGGGTCAATCAGCCCCAGCATTTT,CASSLNRVNQPQHF
TRBV5-6,once,TRBJ2-2,NA,TGTGCCAGCAGCCCGCGGGTTCTGAACACCGGGGAGCTGTTTTTT,CASSPRVLNTGELFF
TRBV19,NA,TRBJ2-2,NA,TGTGCCAGTAGTATAGCCCAGGGAGGCGGGGAGCTGTTTTTT,CASSIAQGGGELFF
TRBV2,NA,TRBJ2-1,TRBD2,TGTGCCAGCAGTGACAGGACTAGCAGTGAGCAGTTCTTC,CASSDRTSSEQFF
TRBV5-4,NA,TRBJ1-1,TRBD1,TGTGCCAGCAGCCGCCTACTACAGGGGGCGAACACTGAAGCTTTCTTT,CASSRLLQGANTEAFF
TRBV15,NA,TRBJ1-4,NA,TGTGCCACCAGCAGAGACTCGGGGGATGAAAAACTGTTTTTT,CATSRDSGDEKLFF
TRBV28,once,TRBJ2-1,TRBD1,TGTGCCAGCAGGGGTAGGGACAGGGGGCGGACGGGTGAGCAGTTCTTC,CASRGRDRGRTGEQFF
TRBV19,NA,TRBJ2-3,NA,TGTGCCAGTAGTATAGACCGGGACTTCACAGATACGCAGTATTTT,CASSIDRDFTDTQYF
TRBV12-5,NA,TRBJ2-5,NA,TGTGCTAGTGGCAACAGCGACAGGAAAGAGACCCAGTACTTC,CASGNSDRKETQYF
TRBV11-3,NA,TRBJ2-5,TRBD1,TGTGCCAGCAGCTCCCCGGGACAGGGGCGCGGGGAGACCCAGTACTTC,CASSSPGQGRGETQYF
TRBV5-1,NA,TRBJ1-1,TRBD1,TGCGCCAGCAGCTTCAGGGGGCCGAACACTGAAGCTTTCTTT,CASSFRGPNTEAFF
TRBV6-6,NA,TRBJ1-6,NA,TGTGCCAGCAGTCCCGGGGTCAGTAATTCACCCCTCCACTTT,CASSPGVSNSPLHF
TRBV11-3,NA,TRBJ2-3,TRBD2,TGTGCCAGCAGTTCAACTAGCGGGGGGACCACAGATACGCAGTATTTT,CASSSTSGGTTDTQYF
TRBV7-8,NA,TRBJ2-5,TRBD1,TGTGCCAGCAGCAACCTCGACAGGGGGGGGGAGACCCAGTACTTC,CASSNLDRGGETQYF
TRBV2,few,TRBJ2-3,TRBD2,TGTGCCAGCAGTGAAGATAGTGGGAGGGTCGACTATTCCTATACGCAGTATTTT,CASSEDSGRVDYSYTQYF
TRBV2,NA,TRBJ1-5,TRBD1,TGTGCCAGCAGGGACGACAGGGAGGATCTCGGGGCCCAGCATTTT,CASRDDREDLGAQHF
TRBV25-1,NA,TRBJ1-1,TRBD1,TGTGCCACCCAGGACAGGCGAGGCACTGAAGCTTTCTTT,CATQDRRGTEAFF
TRBV18,NA,TRBJ2-6,NA,TGTGCCAGCTCACCACCGACTTCCTCTGGGGCCAACGTCCTGACTTTC,CASSPPTSSGANVLTF
TRBV5-1,NA,TRBJ2-3,TRBD2,TGCGCCAGCAGCCTTGGACTAGCGGGGGGTCGGCCCACAGATACGCAGTATTTT,CASSLGLAGGRPTDTQYF
TRBV19,once,TRBJ2-1,TRBD2,TGTGCCAGTAGTAGGGGACTAGCGGGGGGCACCTCGAGCTCCTACAATGAGCAGTTCTTC,CASSRGLAGGTSSSYNEQFF
TRBV5-1,NA,TRBJ2-2,TRBD1,TGCGCCAGCAGCCCCCGACAGGGCAACACCGGGGAGCTGTTTTTT,CASSPRQGNTGELFF
TRBV2,NA,TRBJ2-2,NA,TGTGCCAGCAGACGGGACACTAACACCGGGGAGCTGTTTTTT,CASRRDTNTGELFF
TRBV6-2/TRBV6-3,NA,TRBJ1-4,TRBD1,TGTGCCAGCAGTTATGGGGGACAGAGTAATGAAAAACTGTTTTTT,CASSYGGQSNEKLFF
TRBV3-1/TRBV3-2,NA,TRBJ2-5,TRBD2,TGTGCCAGCAGCCAATGGGGTAGCGGGGGGGACCGGGAGACCCAGTACTTC,CASSQWGSGGDRETQYF
TRBV19,once,TRBJ2-2,TRBD2,TGTGCCAGTAGTATCGAGCGGACTAGCGGCACCGGGGAGCTGTTTTTT,CASSIERTSGTGELFF
TRBV5-1,once,TRBJ1-1,NA,TGCGCCAGCAGCTTGGTGTCGGACACTGAAGCTTTCTTT,CASSLVSDTEAFF
TRBV27,NA,TRBJ1-1,TRBD1,TGTGCCAGCAGTTCCCGACAGGGAGGGAACACTGAAGCTTTCTTT,CASSSRQGGNTEAFF
TRBV2,NA,TRBJ2-4,NA,TGTGCCAGCAGTGAAATGGCCATCGGGGGAAACATTCAGTACTTC,CASSEMAIGGNIQYF
TRBV5-1,NA,TRBJ2-3,TRBD1,TGCGCCAGCTGGTCAGGGACAGTTACAGATACGCAGTATTTT,CASWSGTVTDTQYF
TRBV5-1,NA,TRBJ1-1,NA,TGCGCCAGCAGCTCCACCCGGGACACTGAAGCTTTCTTT,CASSSTRDTEAFF
TRBV6-6,NA,TRBJ2-7,TRBD2,TGTGCCAGCATAGGACTAGCGGGGGGTCAGTACTACGAGCAGTACTTC,CASIGLAGGQYYEQYF
TRBV7-8,once,TRBJ2-5,TRBD2,TGTGCCAGCAGCCCACGAACCGGGACTACAGCGGAGACCCAGTACTTC,CASSPRTGTTAETQYF
TRBV7-9,once,TRBJ1-1,NA,TGTGCCAGCAGCTTCGGTGGAGGCACTGAAGCTTTCTTT,CASSFGGGTEAFF
TRBV10-3,NA,TRBJ2-5,NA,TGTGCCATCAGCCTTTCGGACCAAGAGACCCAGTACTTC,CAISLSDQETQYF
TRBV2,few,TRBJ2-7,NA,TGTGCCAGCAGTGGCGGGACAGTCTACTACGAGCAGTACTTC,CASSGGTVYYEQYF